The sequence of this T cell receptor beta chain was determined in a study of CD8 T cells in Susac syndrome (dated by TCRdb to 2018 to 2020). The study in broad terms: The study used repertoire sequencing to test whether antigen drove CD8+ T cell activation and differentiation in Susac syndrome.

Peripheral blood CD8+ and CD4+ T cells from healthy donors, Susac syndrome patients and multiple sclerosis patients were profiled using high-throughput TCR beta sequencing. Multiple sclerosis controls were treatment-naive patients with stable or active relapsing-remitting disease fulfilling revised McDonald criteria. Bulk CD8+ and CD4+ T cells were purified by magnetic negative isolation, while CD8+ TEMRA cells were enriched using FACS. Blood was collected in EDTA tubes and processed within 24 hours, with PBMCs isolated through density gradient centrifugation. PBMCs intended for TCR sequencing were cryopreserved in liquid nitrogen and were subsequently thawed in a 37 degrees C water bath. A purity of at least 90% was achieved for sorted or isolated CD4+, CD8+ and CD8+ TEMRA cells. The CDR3 sequence holds 15 residues, the cysteine and phenylalanine included. Of all the DNA, just the CDR3 is kept, 45 bases in frame from base 1. V lost 1 base and J lost 6 bases; the stretch between them is 16 bases long.

RNA was extracted using the RNeasy kit, and about 0.5 to 1 microgram was reverse transcribed with random hexamers. TCR beta CDR3 regions were amplified with the immunoSEQ multiplex PCR assay covering 54 Vbeta and 13 Jbeta segments. PCR amplification bias was corrected by using a synthetic template baseline for primer optimization and computational correction. Per the source publication's procedure: Only productive sequences were kept, with reads annotated to V, D and J genes according to IMGT and analyzed in immunoSEQ Analyzer. To calculate clonality, Shannon entropy was normalized by log2 of the number of productive unique sequences and then subtracted from one. Public and private clones were assessed among the 100 most prevalent clones of each patient and control. Susac-specific clones were defined as absent from healthy and MS cohorts, 850 to 1,300 published viral clones and other ImmuneACCESS disease sequences. The public reads were run again by TCRdb, first through fastp at Q25 and then through MiXCR, and only productive beta chains were kept. CDR3 protein duplicates are merged, each entry listing the most common genes and DNA. In this record, the V and J calls reflect TCRdb's handling and not the investigators' own analysis. This sample holds 150,000 to 200,000 distinct CDR3 sequences; under 95% were observed only once. The ten largest make up approximately 0.094% of the sample.

Study-wide findings and limitations: The study acknowledged that relatively few individuals were included in the TCR sequencing and HLA analysis.

As concerns this clonotype: What antigen it recognizes has not been identified. No qualities accompany the bases; no much larger clone lies one base away.

This clonotype was sampled from a human donor with multiple sclerosis. Sequencing was performed on CD4+ T cells from PBMCs. The sequence joins TRBV12-3 or TRBV12-4 to TRBJ2-7; the D gene is possibly TRBD1 or TRBD2, with 5 bases matching each. This receptor carries the CDR3 CASSLGGRESGEQYF. The DNA sequence is given as TGTGCCAGCAGTTTAGGGGGCAGGGAGAGCGGCGAGCAGTACTTC.